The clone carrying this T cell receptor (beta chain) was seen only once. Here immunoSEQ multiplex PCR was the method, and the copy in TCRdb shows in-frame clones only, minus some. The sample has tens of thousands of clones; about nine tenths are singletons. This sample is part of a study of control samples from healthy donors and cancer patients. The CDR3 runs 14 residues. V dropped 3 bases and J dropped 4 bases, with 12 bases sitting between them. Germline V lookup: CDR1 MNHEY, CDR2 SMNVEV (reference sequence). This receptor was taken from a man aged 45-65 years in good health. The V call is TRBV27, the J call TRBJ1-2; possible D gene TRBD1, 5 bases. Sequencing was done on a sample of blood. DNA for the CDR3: TGTGCCAGCAGTTTTTCGGTTGGGGGCTATGGCTACACCTTC. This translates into CASSFSVGGYGYTF.